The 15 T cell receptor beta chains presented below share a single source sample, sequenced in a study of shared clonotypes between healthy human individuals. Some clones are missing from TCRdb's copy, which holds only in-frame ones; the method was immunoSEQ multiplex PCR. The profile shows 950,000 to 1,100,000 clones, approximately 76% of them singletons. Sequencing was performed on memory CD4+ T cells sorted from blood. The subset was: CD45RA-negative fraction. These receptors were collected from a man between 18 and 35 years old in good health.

The CDR3 spells CASSSGTASRQFF. DNA of the CDR3: TGTGCCAGCAGCTCAGGGACCGCCTCTAGACAGTTCTTC. The rearrangement joins TRBV7-2 to TRBJ2-1; D might be TRBD1 or TRBD2, each matching 5 bases. The CDR3 runs 13 residues. V lost 4 bases to trimming and J lost 13 bases, with 17 bases between them. The V gene's germline CDR1 is SGHTA and CDR2 FQGNSA.

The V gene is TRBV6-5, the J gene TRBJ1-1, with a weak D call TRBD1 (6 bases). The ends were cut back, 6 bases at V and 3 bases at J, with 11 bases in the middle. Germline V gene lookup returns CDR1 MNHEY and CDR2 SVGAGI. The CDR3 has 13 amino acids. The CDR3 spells CASSNGQYTEAFF. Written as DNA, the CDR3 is TGTGCCAGCAGCAATGGACAGTACACTGAAGCTTTCTTT.

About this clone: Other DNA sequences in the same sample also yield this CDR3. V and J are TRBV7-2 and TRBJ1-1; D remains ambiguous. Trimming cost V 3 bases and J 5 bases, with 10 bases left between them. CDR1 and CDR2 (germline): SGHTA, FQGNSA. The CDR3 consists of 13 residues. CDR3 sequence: CASSLFRDTEAFF. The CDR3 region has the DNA TGTGCCAGCAGCTTGTTCCGGGATACTGAAGCTTTCTTT.

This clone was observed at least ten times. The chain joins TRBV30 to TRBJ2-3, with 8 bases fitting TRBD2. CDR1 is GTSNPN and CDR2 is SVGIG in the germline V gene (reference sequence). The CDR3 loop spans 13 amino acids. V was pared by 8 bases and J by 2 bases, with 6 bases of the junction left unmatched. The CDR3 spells CARSSGFTDTQYF. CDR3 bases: TGTGCCCGCTCTAGCGGGTTCACAGATACGCAGTATTTT.

CDR3 sequence (DNA): TGCGCCAGCAGTGGGGACATATCCCCCCACGAGCAGTACTTC. This encodes CASSGDISPHEQYF. The rearrangement joins TRBV10-1 to TRBJ2-7, with D tentatively TRBD1 (6 bases). The length of the CDR3 is 14 residues. Trimming left V 4 bases short and J 5 bases short, with 15 bases between. CDR1 WNHNN and CDR2 SYGVQD come from the germline V gene (reference sequence).

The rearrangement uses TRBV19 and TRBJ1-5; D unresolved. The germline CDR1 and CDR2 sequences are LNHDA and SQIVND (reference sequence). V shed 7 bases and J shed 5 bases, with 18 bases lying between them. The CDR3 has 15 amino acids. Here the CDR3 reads CASNRRGLGDQPQHF. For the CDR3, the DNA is TGTGCCAGTAACCGTCGGGGTCTTGGTGATCAGCCCCAGCATTTT.

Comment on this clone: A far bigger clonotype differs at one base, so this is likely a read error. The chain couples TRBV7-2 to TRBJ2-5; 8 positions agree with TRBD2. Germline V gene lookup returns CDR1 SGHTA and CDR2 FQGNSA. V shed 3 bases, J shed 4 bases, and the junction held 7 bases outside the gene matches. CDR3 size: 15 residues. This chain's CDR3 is CASSLVIGGVETQYF. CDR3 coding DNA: TGTGCCAGCAGCTTGGTGATCGGGGGGGTAGAGACCCAGTACTTC.

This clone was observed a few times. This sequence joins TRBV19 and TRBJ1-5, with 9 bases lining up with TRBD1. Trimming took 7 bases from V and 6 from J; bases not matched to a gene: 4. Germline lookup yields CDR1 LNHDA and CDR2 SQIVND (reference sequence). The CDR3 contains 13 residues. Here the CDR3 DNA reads TGTGCCAGTAATAGACAGGGGGGTCAGCCCCAGCATTTT. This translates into CASNRQGGQPQHF. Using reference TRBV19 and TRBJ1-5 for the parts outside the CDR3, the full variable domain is DGGITQSPKYLFRKEGQNVTLSCEQNLNHDAMYWYRQDPGQGLRLIYYSQIVNDFQKGDIAEGYSVSREKKESFPLTVTSAQKNPTAFYLCASNRQGGQPQHFGDGTRLSIL.

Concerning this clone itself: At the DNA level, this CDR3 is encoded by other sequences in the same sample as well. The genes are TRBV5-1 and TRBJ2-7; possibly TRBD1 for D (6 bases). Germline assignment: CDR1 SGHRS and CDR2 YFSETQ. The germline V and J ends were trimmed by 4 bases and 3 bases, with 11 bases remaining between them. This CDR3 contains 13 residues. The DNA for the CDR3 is TGCGCCAGCAGCGCCGGGACATTCTACGAGCAGTACTTC. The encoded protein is CASSAGTFYEQYF.

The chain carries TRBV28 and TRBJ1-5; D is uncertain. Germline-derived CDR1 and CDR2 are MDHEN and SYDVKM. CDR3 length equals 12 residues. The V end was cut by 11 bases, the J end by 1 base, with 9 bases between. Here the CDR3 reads CAAGASNQPQHF. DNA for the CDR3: TGTGCCGCAGGAGCCAGCAATCAGCCCCAGCATTTT.

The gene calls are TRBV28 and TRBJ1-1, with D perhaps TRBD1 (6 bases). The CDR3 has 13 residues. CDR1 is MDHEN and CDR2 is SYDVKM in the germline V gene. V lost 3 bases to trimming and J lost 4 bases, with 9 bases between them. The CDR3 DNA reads TGTGCCAGCAGTTTCGGGGGCATCACTGAAGCTTTCTTT. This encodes CASSFGGITEAFF.

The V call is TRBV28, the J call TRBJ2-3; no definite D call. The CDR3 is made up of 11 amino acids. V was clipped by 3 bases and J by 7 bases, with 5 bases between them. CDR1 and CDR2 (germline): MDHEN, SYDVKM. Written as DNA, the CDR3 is TGTGCCAGCAGTTTGAAGAATACGCAGTATTTT. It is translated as CASSLKNTQYF.

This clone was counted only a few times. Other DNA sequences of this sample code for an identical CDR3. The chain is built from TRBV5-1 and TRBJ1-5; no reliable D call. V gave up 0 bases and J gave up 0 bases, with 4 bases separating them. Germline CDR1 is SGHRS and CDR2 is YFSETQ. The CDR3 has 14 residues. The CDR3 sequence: CASSLEGSNQPQHF. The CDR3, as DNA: TGCGCCAGCAGCTTGGAGGGTAGCAATCAGCCCCAGCATTTT.

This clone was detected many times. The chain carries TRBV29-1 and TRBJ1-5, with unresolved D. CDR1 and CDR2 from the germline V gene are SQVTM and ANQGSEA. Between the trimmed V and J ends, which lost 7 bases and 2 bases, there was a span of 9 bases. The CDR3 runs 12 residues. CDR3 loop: CSAGDGNQPQHF. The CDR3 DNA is TGCAGCGCCGGGGATGGCAATCAGCCCCAGCATTTT.

The CDR3 region has the DNA TGTGCCAGCAGTGGATCAGCGTTGAACACTGAAGCTTTCTTT. This translates into CASSGSALNTEAFF. The rearrangement uses TRBV9 and TRBJ1-1; no clear D. Trimming pared 5 bases from V and 0 bases from J, leaving 11 bases between. CDR3 size: 14 residues. CDR1 is SGDLS, CDR2 YYNGEE, per germline.